This T cell receptor beta chain was profiled in a study of post-analysis software for immune sequencing data. Background on the study: Some patients lacked subtype; others had relapsing-remitting, secondary progressive or progressive-relapsing disease.

About this clonotype: Antigen unknown.

Study results and limitations: Relative to controls, patients with multiple sclerosis showed significantly lower normalized Chao1 diversity. Controls had lower frequencies than patients of about 5 TRBV segments, which included TRBV5-6, TRBV5-1 and TRBV20-1. Samples sharing a preparation batch grouped tightly together when assessed by F measure.

TCR beta libraries were prepared from cDNA with unique molecular identifiers. TCRdb reprocessed the PCR reads with MiXCR, giving one entry per CDR3 protein. Of about 170,000 distinct CDR3 sequences listed, around 28% are singletons. This CDR3 region has 12 residues. V lost 7 bases, J lost 3 bases, and 3 bases stayed unmatched. Per the germline V gene, CDR1 is DFQATT and CDR2 is SNEGSKA (reference sequence). This receptor was obtained from a girl aged 10 to 17 with multiple sclerosis. The source material was blood. The chain couples TRBV20-1 to TRBJ2-4, with TRBD2 identical over 7 bases. The DNA of the CDR3 is TGCAGTGGGGGCGGGGGCAAAAACATTCAGTACTTC. Translating gives CSGGGGKNIQYF.